A single sample gave rise to the 14 T cell receptor beta chains below, sequenced in a study of T cells in Graves' hyperthyroidism and ophthalmopathy. From RNA transcripts, TCR beta CDR3 regions were amplified. Initially, a first-round RT-PCR of the TCR CDR3 employed the HTBI primer set. MiXCR was run by TCRdb on the multiplex PCR reads, yielding one entry per CDR3 protein. The sample yields some 560,000 distinct CDR3 sequences, around 15% seen once. Input material: blood. Source of these receptors: a woman in her 40s with Graves' hyperthyroidism.

This clonotype was seen repeatedly, ten times or more. V is TRBV5-6 and J is TRBJ2-2; TRBD1 matches 8 bases. Germline-derived CDR1 and CDR2 are SGHDT and YYEEEE. This CDR3 region has 16 residues. J gave up 4 bases and V 3 bases, and 8 bases lay outside the gene matches. CDR3 region: CASSYRTGPFTGELFF. The CDR3 DNA sequence: TGTGCCAGCAGCTACCGGACAGGGCCTTTCACCGGGGAGCTGTTTTTT.

This clonotype was counted ten times or more. V usage is TRBV12-3 or TRBV12-4 and J usage is TRBJ2-7, with 9 bases that match TRBD2. V lost 6 bases, J lost 5 bases, and 11 bases stayed unmatched. The CDR3 loop spans 15 amino acids. The chain's CDR3 is CASRGLAGLQHEQYF. The CDR3 coding sequence is TGTGCCAGCAGGGGGCTAGCGGGACTACAACACGAGCAGTACTTC.

This clonotype was recorded many times. The chain couples TRBV11-2 to TRBJ2-5; the match to TRBD2 covers 7 bases. The CDR3 length is 11 residues. With 5 bases clipped from V and 9 bases from J, the junction kept 3 bases outside the gene matches. Germline V gene data show CDR1 as SGHAT and CDR2 as FQNNGV. The CDR3 here is CASSPAGSQYF. The CDR3 bases are TGTGCCAGCAGCCCAGCGGGGTCCCAGTACTTC.

A few counts support this clonotype. V is TRBV7-9 and J is TRBJ2-7; D remains ambiguous. V was trimmed by 4 bases and J by 4 bases, leaving 11 bases between them. The germline CDR1 and CDR2 sequences are SEHNR and FQNEAQ (reference sequence). The CDR3 is 13 residues long. CDR3 DNA: TGTGCCAGCAGCTCCGGTAGTCGGTACGAGCAGTACTTC. This sequence encodes CASSSGSRYEQYF.

This clonotype was picked up many times. The chain combines TRBV28 with TRBJ2-7; possible D gene TRBD2, 5 bases. Trimming removed 5 bases at V and 0 bases at J, with 11 bases between. Germline CDR1 reads MDHEN; CDR2 reads SYDVKM. This CDR3 comprises 14 residues. The CDR3 DNA sequence: TGTGCCAGCAGTAAAAGCGGAACCTCCTACGAGCAGTACTTC. Translation: CASSKSGTSYEQYF.

In its sample, this clonotype was seen many times. The DNA of the CDR3 is TGTGCCGGTTCTCCGACAGGGGTTTACAATGAGCAGTTCTTC. Protein product: CAGSPTGVYNEQFF. The V call is TRBV2, the J call TRBJ2-1; 8 bases line up with TRBD1. The V and J ends lost 11 bases and 4 bases, in that order; junction bases with no gene match: 10. CDR1 is SNHLY and CDR2 is FYNNEI in the germline V gene. The CDR3 covers 14 residues.

This clonotype came up a few times. The chain has TRBV9 and TRBJ2-7; weak D call: TRBD2 (5 bases). The V end lost 0 bases, the J end lost 2 bases, and 12 bases lay between the germline ends. Germline CDR1 reads SGDLS; CDR2 reads YYNGEE. The CDR3 contains 15 residues. CDR3 region: CASSVEGDLTYEQYF. CDR3 DNA sequence: TGTGCCAGCAGCGTAGAGGGAGACCTGACCTACGAGCAGTACTTC.

The chain uses TRBV25-1 and TRBJ2-2, with a weak D call TRBD2 (5 bases). Looked up from germline, CDR1 is MGHDK and CDR2 is SYGVNS. V lost 2 bases and J 5 bases, leaving 18 bases between the germline ends. The CDR3 length is 17 residues. The DNA for the CDR3 is TGTGCCAGCAGTGAAAATTTCGGGGTGATAGGAACCGGGGAGCTGTTTTTT. Translated: CASSENFGVIGTGELFF.

The chain couples TRBV28 to TRBJ2-3; TRBD1 might be the D (6 bases). The CDR3 runs 16 residues. The V end was cut by 2 bases, the J end by 8 bases, with 20 bases between. CDR1 and CDR2 (germline): MDHEN, SYDVKM. The CDR3 reads CASSLDFWQGSGTQYF. DNA for the CDR3: TGTGCCAGCAGTTTAGATTTTTGGCAGGGGTCCGGTACGCAGTATTTT.

At least ten counts were recorded for this clonotype. CDR3 loop: CASSLRKGQGLNQPQHF. CDR3 in DNA: TGTGCCAGCAGCTTAAGGAAGGGACAGGGCCTCAATCAGCCCCAGCATTTT. The V and J genes are TRBV7-8 and TRBJ1-5; TRBD1 agrees at 9 bases. The CDR3 is 17 residues long. With 2 bases clipped from V and 3 bases from J, the junction kept 8 bases outside the gene matches. CDR1 is SGHVS, CDR2 FQNEAQ, per germline.

The rearrangement joins TRBV19 to TRBJ2-1; perhaps D is TRBD1 or TRBD2 (6 bases each). V was pared by 7 bases and J by 3 bases, with 16 bases between. This CDR3 has 15 amino acids. Germline assignment: CDR1 LNHDA and CDR2 SQIVND (reference sequence). CDR3 region: CASKRAGENYNEQFF. The CDR3 nucleotides read TGTGCCAGTAAGCGGGCAGGGGAGAACTACAATGAGCAGTTCTTC.

This clonotype appeared a few times. The genes are TRBV10-3 and TRBJ2-7, with D hard to call. Germline-derived CDR1 and CDR2 are ENHRY and SYGVKD. The CDR3 totals 13 residues. Trimming cost V 2 bases and J 0 bases, with 5 bases left between them. The CDR3 spells CAISEVVSYEQYF. CDR3 in DNA: TGTGCCATCAGTGAGGTAGTCTCCTACGAGCAGTACTTC.

This clonotype was recorded a few times. The gene calls are TRBV28 and TRBJ2-7; the match to TRBD2 covers 10 bases. Germline V gene lookup returns CDR1 MDHEN and CDR2 SYDVKM. The V gene end was trimmed by 4 bases and the J gene end by 3 bases; junction bases not matched to a gene: 12. CDR3 size: 17 residues. The CDR3: CASSSARGSGRFYEQYF. In nucleotides, the CDR3 is TGTGCCAGCAGTTCGGCTCGGGGTAGCGGGAGGTTCTACGAGCAGTACTTC.

In this sample, this clonotype turned up many times. The chain couples TRBV3-1 to TRBJ2-7, with 9 bases that match TRBD2. Trimming cost V 0 bases and J 7 bases; bases outside gene matches: 7. The germline V gene encodes CDR1 LGHDT and CDR2 YNNKEL (reference sequence). This CDR3 spans 15 amino acids. In nucleotides, the CDR3 is TGTGCCAGCAGCCAAGATCCCGGGACTAGCTGGGAGCAGTACTTC. It codes for CASSQDPGTSWEQYF.